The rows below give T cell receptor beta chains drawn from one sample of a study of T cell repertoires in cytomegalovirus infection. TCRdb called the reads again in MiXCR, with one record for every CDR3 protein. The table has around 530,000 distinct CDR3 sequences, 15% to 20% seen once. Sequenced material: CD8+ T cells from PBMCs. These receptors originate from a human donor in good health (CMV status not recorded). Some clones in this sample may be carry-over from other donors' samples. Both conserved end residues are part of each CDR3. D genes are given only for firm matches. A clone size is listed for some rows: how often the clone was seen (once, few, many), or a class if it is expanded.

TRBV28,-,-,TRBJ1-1,TGTGCCAGCAGGGACGGGGCAGCTGAAGCTTTCTTT,CASRDGAAEAFF
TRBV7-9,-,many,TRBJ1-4,TGTGCCAGCAGCTCTTTGGCGCAGGATGAAAAACTGTTTTTT,CASSSLAQDEKLFF
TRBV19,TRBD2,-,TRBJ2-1,TGTGCCAGTAGCCCCGGGGGGGACCTCTACAATGAGCAGTTCTTC,CASSPGGDLYNEQFF
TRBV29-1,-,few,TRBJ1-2,TGCAGCGTTGAAGATCGACACCCATATGGCTACACCTTC,CSVEDRHPYGYTF
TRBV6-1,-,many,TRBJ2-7,TGTGCCAGCAGTGGTGGCTCCCTATCTCACGAGCAGTACTTC,CASSGGSLSHEQYF
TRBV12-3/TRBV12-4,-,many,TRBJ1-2,TGTGCCAGTCGGGATCCTACTGATGTCTACACCTTC,CASRDPTDVYTF
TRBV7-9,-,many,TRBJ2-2,TGTGCCAGCACCCCTTACTTAGGGCGGGCGAACACCGGGGAGCTGTTTTTT,CASTPYLGRANTGELFF
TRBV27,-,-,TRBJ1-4,TGTGCCAGCAGTTTAACCGCACAGATTCCAACTAATGAAAAACTGTTTTTT,CASSLTAQIPTNEKLFF
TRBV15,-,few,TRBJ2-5,TGTGCCACCAGCAGAGATCCAGGAAAAGAGACCCAGTACTTC,CATSRDPGKETQYF
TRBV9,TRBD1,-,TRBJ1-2,TGTGCCAGCAGGCTAGGACAGGGTGGTGGCTACACCTTC,CASRLGQGGGYTF
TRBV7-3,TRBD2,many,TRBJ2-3,TGTGCCAGCAGCGTATTAGCGGGGGGCACAGATACGCAGTATTTT,CASSVLAGGTDTQYF
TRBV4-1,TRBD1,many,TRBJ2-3,TGCGCCAGCAATCAGGGGGGCACAGATACGCAGTATTTT,CASNQGGTDTQYF
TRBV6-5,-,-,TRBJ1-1,TGTGCCAGCAGTTATTCGGTAGGGGAAGTTATAACTGAAGATTTCTTT,CASSYSVGEVITEDFF
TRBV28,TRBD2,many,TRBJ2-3,TGTGCCAGCAGTATGGGACCGTCGGGAGGGACAGATACGCAGTATTTT,CASSMGPSGGTDTQYF
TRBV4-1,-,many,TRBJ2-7,TGCGCCAGCAGCCAAGTGGTGGGGAGCCTCGGCGAGCAGTACTTC,CASSQVVGSLGEQYF
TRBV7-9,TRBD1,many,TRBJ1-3,TGTGCCAGCAGCGGCAACCGGGACAGGGCCTTCTCTGGAAACACCATATATTTT,CASSGNRDRAFSGNTIYF
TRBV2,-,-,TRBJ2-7,TGTGCCAGCGGGTATTGGACTGGCGGGTCCTACGAGCAGTACTTC,CASGYWTGGSYEQYF
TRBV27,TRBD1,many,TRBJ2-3,TGTGCCAGCAGTTTATCGGTTTGGGACAGGGTTGGAGATACGCAGTATTTT,CASSLSVWDRVGDTQYF
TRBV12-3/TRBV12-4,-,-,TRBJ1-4,TGTGCCAGCAGCGGATACAGGGAATGGGGCTCGGCTAATGAAAAACTGTTTTTT,CASSGYREWGSANEKLFF
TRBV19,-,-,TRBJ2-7,TGTGCCAGTAGTATTGGGGGTTCTGAGCAGTACTTC,CASSIGGSEQYF
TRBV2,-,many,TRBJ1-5,TGTGCCAGCAGTCACAGTACTAGCAATCAGCCCCAGCATTTT,CASSHSTSNQPQHF
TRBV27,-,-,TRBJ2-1,TGTGCCAGCAGTTATAGCAGTGGTCTCTCCTACAATGAGCAGTTCTTC,CASSYSSGLSYNEQFF
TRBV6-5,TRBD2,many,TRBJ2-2,TGTGCCAGCAGTATCCAGCGGGAGGGCACCGGGGAGCTGTTTTTT,CASSIQREGTGELFF
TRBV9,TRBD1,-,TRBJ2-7,TGTGCCAGCAGCGTAGGCGGGGACAGGGGGTTCTACGAGCAGTACTTC,CASSVGGDRGFYEQYF
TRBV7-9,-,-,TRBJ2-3,TGTGCAAGCAGTCCAGCGTCCGGGACCGAAACAGATACGCAGTATTTT,CASSPASGTETDTQYF
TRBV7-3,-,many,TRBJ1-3,TGTGCCAGCAGTTCCCGTCGGCGAGCACGAGGAAACACCATATATTTT,CASSSRRRARGNTIYF
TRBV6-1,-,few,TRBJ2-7,TGTGCCAGCAGCCACCCGGCGGGGGCAGACGAGCAGTACTTC,CASSHPAGADEQYF
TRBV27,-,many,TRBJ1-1,TGTGCCAGCAGTTTGGTGGGAGGGGGGGGAGCTTTCTTT,CASSLVGGGGAFF
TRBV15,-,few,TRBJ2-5,TGTGCCACCAGCAACAGGGTTCTGGAGACCCAGTACTTC,CATSNRVLETQYF
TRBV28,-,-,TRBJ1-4,TGTGCCAGCAGTTTAGTTGGGGACTCTATTGTAGCTAATGAAAAACTGTTTTTT,CASSLVGDSIVANEKLFF
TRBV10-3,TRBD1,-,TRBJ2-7,TGTGCCATCAGTGAGAGGGGACAGAGTTCCTACGAGCAGTACTTC,CAISERGQSSYEQYF
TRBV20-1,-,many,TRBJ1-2,TGCAGTGCTAGAGGGTCAGGGGTGGCTGGCTACACCTTC,CSARGSGVAGYTF
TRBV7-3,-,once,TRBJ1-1,TGTGCCAGCAGCCAGGGAAGGGGGGGAGGAACTGAAGCTTTCTTT,CASSQGRGGGTEAFF
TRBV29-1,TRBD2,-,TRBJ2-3,TGCAGCGTTGAAGAAGGGACTAGCGGGATGGATACGCAGTATTTT,CSVEEGTSGMDTQYF
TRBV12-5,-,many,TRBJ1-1,TGTGCTAGTGGTTTGGGAGTCGGGATGCGGGGCACTGAAGCTTTCTTT,CASGLGVGMRGTEAFF
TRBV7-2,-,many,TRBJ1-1,TGTGCCAGCAGCTTATATTTTCGTGAAGCTTTCTTT,CASSLYFREAFF
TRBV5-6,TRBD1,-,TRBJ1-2,TGTGCCAGCAGCTTGTCAGGACAGGGCAAGGGCTACACCTTC,CASSLSGQGKGYTF
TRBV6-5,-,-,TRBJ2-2,TGTGCCAGCAGTTATGTGCGACTCACCGGGGAGCTGTTTTTT,CASSYVRLTGELFF
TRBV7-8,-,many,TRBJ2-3,TGTGCCAGCAGCTTAAGTCCGGCCCGGACGGATGACAGGAACCCGCCAGATACGCAGTATTTT,CASSLSPARTDDRNPPDTQYF
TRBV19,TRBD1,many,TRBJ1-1,TGTGCCAGTAGTTCCGGACAGGGTCCGGGGGACACTGAAGCTTTCTTT,CASSSGQGPGDTEAFF
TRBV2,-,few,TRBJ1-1,TGTGCCAGCAGTGACCCTCGAAATCAGGGAGGGGATACTGAAGCTTTCTTT,CASSDPRNQGGDTEAFF
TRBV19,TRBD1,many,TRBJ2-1,TGTGCCAGCCTTTCTCGGACAGGGGAAGTCAATGAGCAGTTCTTC,CASLSRTGEVNEQFF
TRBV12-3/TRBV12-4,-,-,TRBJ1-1,TGTGCCAGAAGTCCAAAACTGGGGAGGTATACTGAAGCTTTCTTT,CARSPKLGRYTEAFF
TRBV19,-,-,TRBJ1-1,TGTGCCAGCGCAGGACATGGGGAGAAAGGGAACACTGAAGCTTTCTTT,CASAGHGEKGNTEAFF
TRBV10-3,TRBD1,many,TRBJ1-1,TGTGCCATCAGTGAGTCGCCGACAGGGGAGGACACTGAAGCTTTCTTT,CAISESPTGEDTEAFF
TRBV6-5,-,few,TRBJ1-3,TGTGCCAGCAGTTACTCCGGGGAATCCTCTGGAAACACCATATATTTT,CASSYSGESSGNTIYF